The 25 T cell receptor beta chains below all came from one sample that was sequenced in a study of shared clonotypes between healthy human individuals. Produced via immunoSEQ multiplex PCR; TCRdb's table is partial and in-frame only. This sample yields roughly 2,500,000 clones, of which approximately 93% are seen a single time; about 0.38% belongs to the top ten. The sample was naive CD4+ T cells from PBMCs. Subset indicated: CD45RA+ positively selected. Source of these receptors: a young man in good health. Some clones in this sample may be carry-over from other donors' samples.

The chain recombines TRBV6-1 with TRBJ1-4; tentatively, D is TRBD1 (5 bases). This CDR3 region has 17 residues. The germline V and J ends were trimmed by 1 base and 0 bases, with 12 bases remaining between them. Per the germline V gene, CDR1 is MNHNS and CDR2 is SASEGT. The CDR3 coding sequence is TGTGCCAGCAGTGAAGGGAGGGGAGGGGCAACTAATGAAAAACTGTTTTTT. Its translation: CASSEGRGGATNEKLFF.

The genes are TRBV19 and TRBJ1-3; D is perhaps TRBD1 (5 bases). The length of the CDR3 is 17 residues. Trimming shortened V by 3 bases and J by 1 base, and 16 bases separated the two germline ends. Germline assignment: CDR1 LNHDA and CDR2 SQIVND (reference sequence). The CDR3 protein is CASSMVRGRPSGNTIYF. DNA of the CDR3: TGTGCCAGTAGTATGGTTCGGGGACGCCCGTCTGGAAACACCATATATTTT.

This chain joins TRBV2 and TRBJ2-7; D might be TRBD2 (6 bases). Trimming left V 1 base short and J 3 bases short, with 10 bases between. Germline assignment: CDR1 SNHLY and CDR2 FYNNEI. The CDR3 consists of 14 residues. The CDR3, as DNA: TGTGCCAGCAGTGAAGTGCCTAGCGTCTACGAGCAGTACTTC. Its translation is CASSEVPSVYEQYF.

A single count supports this clone. V is TRBV7-3 and J is TRBJ1-1; possibly TRBD1 for D (6 bases). The length of the CDR3 is 12 residues. Trimming took off 4 bases at V and 7 bases at J, with 10 bases between the two ends. Germline V CDR1 and CDR2: SGHTA, FQGTGA. CDR3 nucleotides: TGTGCCAGCAGCTCCACAGGGAGTGAAGCTTTCTTT. Protein: CASSSTGSEAFF.

The chain recombines TRBV28 with TRBJ2-3; no clear D. The CDR3 is made up of 14 amino acids. Per germline, CDR1 MDHEN and CDR2 SYDVKM. The V and J ends lost 6 bases and 4 bases respectively, with 14 bases between them. The CDR3 DNA sequence: TGTGCCAGCAGCCCGGTCCTGGTGCCAGATACGCAGTATTTT. It yields the protein CASSPVLVPDTQYF. The entire variable domain, with the rest obtained from reference TRBV28 and TRBJ2-3, is as follows: DVKVTQSSRYLVKRTGEKVFLECVQDMDHENMFWYRQDPGLGLRLIYFSYDVKMKEKGDIPEGYSVSREKKERFSLILESASTNQTSMYLCASSPVLVPDTQYFGPGTRLTVL.

CDR3 coding DNA: TGTGCCAGCAGCTTAGGAACCACCAGCGGGAGCGGCAATGAGCAGTTCTTC. This encodes CASSLGTTSGSGNEQFF. This chain connects TRBV11-3 to TRBJ2-1; 8 bases line up with TRBD2. J lost 6 bases, V lost 1 base, and 11 bases had no gene match. The CDR3 loop spans 17 amino acids. Germline V gives CDR1 SGHNT, CDR2 YENEEA.

The rearrangement joins TRBV5-1 to TRBJ2-2; no definite D call. Germline assignment: CDR1 SGHRS and CDR2 YFSETQ. The V end lost 1 base, the J end lost 1 base, and 11 bases lay between the germline ends. This CDR3 has 16 amino acids. The CDR3 spells CASSLSRARNTGELFF. As DNA, the CDR3 is TGCGCCAGCAGCTTGTCCCGGGCCCGGAACACCGGGGAGCTGTTTTTT.

CDR3 protein: CASSSGISGANVLTF. In DNA form, the CDR3 reads TGTGCCAGCAGCTCGGGGATCTCTGGGGCCAACGTCCTGACTTTC. The V call is TRBV5-8, the J call TRBJ2-6; weak D call: TRBD2 (5 bases). Germline CDR1 and CDR2: SGHTS and YDEGEE. This CDR3 has 15 amino acids. Trimming shortened V by 3 bases and J by 0 bases, and 7 bases separated the two germline ends.

J is TRBJ2-1 and V is TRBV6-5; D is perhaps TRBD1 (6 bases). Germline CDR1 is MNHEY and CDR2 is SVGAGI. This CDR3 spans 14 amino acids. Trimming took 6 bases from V and 1 from J, leaving 10 bases between them. As DNA, the CDR3 is TGTGCCAGCAGCCGCGGACAGTCCTACAATGAGCAGTTCTTC. As protein: CASSRGQSYNEQFF.

J is TRBJ2-7 and V is TRBV29-1; D is perhaps TRBD1 or TRBD2 (5 bases each). Per the germline V gene, CDR1 is SQVTM and CDR2 is ANQGSEA. The CDR3 covers 13 residues. V shed 4 bases and J shed 3 bases, with 13 bases lying between them. This chain's CDR3 is CSVGRDGNYEQYF. The CDR3 bases are TGCAGCGTTGGCCGGGACGGGAACTACGAGCAGTACTTC.

Worth noting for this clone: Other DNA sequences within the sample encode an identical CDR3. The CDR3 coding sequence is TGTGCCAGTAGTATAGTAGGGGGCCAAGAGACCCAGTACTTC. Its translation: CASSIVGGQETQYF. V and J are TRBV19 and TRBJ2-5; tentatively, D is TRBD1 (6 bases). The germline V and J ends were trimmed by 1 base and 1 base, with 7 bases remaining between them. The CDR3 contains 14 residues. Germline loops: CDR1 LNHDA, CDR2 SQIVND (reference sequence). Full variable domain (missing parts from reference TRBV19 and TRBJ2-5): DGGITQSPKYLFRKEGQNVTLSCEQNLNHDAMYWYRQDPGQGLRLIYYSQIVNDFQKGDIAEGYSVSREKKESFPLTVTSAQKNPTAFYLCASSIVGGQETQYFGPGTRLLVL.

This sequence joins TRBV28 and TRBJ1-1; D unresolved. The CDR3 has 15 residues. V was cut by 4 bases and J by 0 bases, with 12 bases left in between. Germline V lookup: CDR1 MDHEN, CDR2 SYDVKM. This CDR3 is CASSSPTTVNTEAFF. The DNA for the CDR3 is TGTGCCAGCAGTTCTCCTACGACGGTGAACACTGAAGCTTTCTTT.

The chain uses TRBV5-6 and TRBJ2-3; possibly TRBD2 for D (6 bases). Trimming took off 4 bases at V and 2 bases at J, with 14 bases between the two ends. Germline V gives CDR1 SGHDT, CDR2 YYEEEE. This CDR3 is built from 15 residues. The CDR3 is CASSPRGILTDTQYF. The CDR3 nucleotides are TGTGCCAGCAGCCCCCGGGGGATCCTCACAGATACGCAGTATTTT. Drawing the rest from reference TRBV5-6 and TRBJ2-3, the complete variable domain is DAGVTQSPTHLIKTRGQQVTLRCSPKSGHDTVSWYQQALGQGPQFIFQYYEEEERQRGNFPDRFSGHQFPNYSSELNVNALLLGDSALYLCASSPRGILTDTQYFGPGTRLTVL.

Comment on this clone: Other DNA sequences in this specimen translate into the identical CDR3. The rearrangement uses TRBV6-5 and TRBJ2-7, with 7 bases that match TRBD2. Germline V gives CDR1 MNHEY, CDR2 SVGAGI. The CDR3 contains 14 residues. V shed 6 bases, J shed 0 bases, and the junction held 5 bases outside the gene matches. CDR3 amino acids: CASSPGGSSYEQYF. The CDR3 DNA reads as TGTGCCAGCAGCCCCGGGGGGTCCTCCTACGAGCAGTACTTC.

This clone was detected once. This chain links TRBV19 with TRBJ2-7; 15 positions agree with TRBD2. CDR1 LNHDA and CDR2 SQIVND come from the germline V gene (reference sequence). V lost 5 bases and J lost 1; bases outside the gene matches: 9. The CDR3 has 18 residues. CDR3 bases: TGTGCCAGTAGTCGACCGGGACTAGCGGGAGGTCCATCCTACGAGCAGTACTTC. Its protein product is CASSRPGLAGGPSYEQYF.

A remark on this clone: The sample holds other DNA sequences that translate to the same CDR3. The chain uses TRBV5-1 and TRBJ2-5; D gene uncertain. The V gene lost 4 bases and the J gene lost 2 bases, with 12 bases spanning the gap. This CDR3 region has 14 residues. The germline V gene has CDR1 SGHRS and CDR2 YFSETQ. The CDR3 DNA sequence: TGCGCCAGCAGCCTTGGATTAGTACAAGAGACCCAGTACTTC. It yields the protein CASSLGLVQETQYF.

The CDR3 region has the DNA TGCGCCAGCAGTCTGACTCGAAACAATGAGCAGTTCTTC. Protein: CASSLTRNNEQFF. This chain connects TRBV4-1 to TRBJ2-1, with D unclear. This CDR3 contains 13 residues. V lost 6 bases and J lost 5, with 11 bases in between. Germline loops: CDR1 MGHRA, CDR2 YSYEKL.

The chain has TRBV5-1 and TRBJ1-2; D gene uncertain. Germline CDR1 reads SGHRS; CDR2 reads YFSETQ. This CDR3 has 13 amino acids. Deletions cut 4 bases from V and 6 bases from J, with 13 bases between. DNA for the CDR3: TGCGCCAGCAGCGTAGGTGTCTCCGATGGCTACACCTTC. It encodes CASSVGVSDGYTF.

CDR3 region: CAISGDIRATDTQYF. DNA for the CDR3: TGTGCCATCAGTGGGGACATACGAGCCACAGATACGCAGTATTTT. This chain connects TRBV10-3 to TRBJ2-3; D may be TRBD1 (6 bases). The CDR3 consists of 15 residues. CDR1 ENHRY and CDR2 SYGVKD come from the germline V gene. Trimming pared 4 bases from V and 2 bases from J, leaving 13 bases between.

On this clone: The sample holds other DNA sequences that translate to the same CDR3. This chain joins TRBV5-5 and TRBJ1-1; no firm D call. Germline-derived CDR1 and CDR2 are SGHKS and YYEKEE (reference sequence). The CDR3 consists of 12 residues. Between the trimmed V and J ends, which lost 1 base and 0 bases, there was a span of 1 base. The CDR3 DNA is TGTGCCAGCAGCTTGTTGAACACTGAAGCTTTCTTT. It is translated as CASSLLNTEAFF.

This clone was found once. This sequence joins TRBV5-1 and TRBJ2-5; 7 bases map to TRBD2. The CDR3 totals 15 residues. The V segment lost 4 bases and the J segment 3 bases; nucleotides outside the gene matches: 9. Germline V gene sequence: CDR1 SGHRS, CDR2 YFSETQ. This CDR3 is CASSGRGSGEETQYF. The DNA for the CDR3 is TGCGCCAGCAGCGGACGCGGGAGTGGGGAAGAGACCCAGTACTTC.

There are a few counts of this clone. The same CDR3 is also encoded by other DNA sequences in this sample. This chain uses TRBV5-6 with TRBJ1-1; no reliable D call. CDR1 is SGHDT, CDR2 YYEEEE, per germline. This CDR3 comprises 13 residues. Trimming cost V 0 bases and J 1 base, with 4 bases left between them. DNA of the CDR3: TGTGCCAGCAGCTTGGGCAGGAACACTGAAGCTTTCTTT. Translating it yields CASSLGRNTEAFF. The full variable domain, rest sourced from reference TRBV5-6 and TRBJ1-1, is DAGVTQSPTHLIKTRGQQVTLRCSPKSGHDTVSWYQQALGQGPQFIFQYYEEEERQRGNFPDRFSGHQFPNYSSELNVNALLLGDSALYLCASSLGRNTEAFFGQGTRLTVV.

The rearrangement joins TRBV15 to TRBJ2-5; D uncertain. In germline, CDR1 is LNHNV, CDR2 YYDKDF (reference sequence). With 3 bases removed from V and 0 bases from J, the gap between germline ends came to 8 bases. The CDR3 extends over 14 amino acids. Here the CDR3 reads CATSSPGYQETQYF. The CDR3, as DNA: TGTGCCACCAGCAGTCCAGGTTACCAAGAGACCCAGTACTTC.

In this sample, this clone turned up a few times. The chain couples TRBV6-1 to TRBJ1-2; D not resolved. Germline values: CDR1 MNHNS, CDR2 SASEGT. The CDR3 totals 14 residues. The V end was cut by 2 bases, the J end by 3 bases, with 10 bases between. CDR3 sequence reads: CASSEYRADYGYTF. For the CDR3, the DNA is TGTGCCAGCAGTGAATACAGAGCGGACTATGGCTACACCTTC.

This clone came up a few times. Within the sample, other DNA sequences also encode this same CDR3. The rearrangement links TRBV20-1 to TRBJ1-2; D gene unclear. Trimming stripped 1 base from V and 1 base from J, with 1 base between. CDR3 length: 11 amino acids. Germline V gives CDR1 DFQATT, CDR2 SNEGSKA (reference sequence). DNA for the CDR3: TGCAGTGCTAGAGTTAACTATGGCTACACCTTC. Protein sequence: CSARVNYGYTF.